This T cell receptor (beta chain) was documented in a study of cytomegalovirus exposure and HLA in healthy donors. Comment on this clone: What it recognizes is unknown.

Trimming took off 0 bases at V and 2 bases at J, with 5 bases between the two ends. Germline CDR1 SGHNT, CDR2 YYREEE (reference sequence). The CDR3 length is 13 residues. The study's findings and limits: V segments that were indistinguishable, TRBV6-2 and TRBV6-3 among them, were omitted from analysis. Previous analysis showed most TCR beta V segments were productive about 87% or about 30% of the time.

With 60 Vbeta and 13 Jbeta primers, the PCR was carried out. Profiling relied on immunoSEQ multiplex PCR, and the TCRdb table lists in-frame clones only, not all of them. Here the sample spans 150,000 or so clones, around 79% being singletons. This chain joins TRBV5-4 and TRBJ1-2; D is undetermined. Sequenced: PBMCs. The clonotype was recovered from a woman aged 40 to 50 in good health and CMV-seropositive. Here the CDR3 DNA reads TGTGCCAGCAGCTTGGATCAGAACTATGGCTACACCTTC. Its protein product is CASSLDQNYGYTF.